This is a list of T cell receptor beta chains from one sample in a study of T cell changes during pregnancy in multiple sclerosis. Data came from immunoSEQ multiplex PCR; TCRdb stores just in-frame clones and leaves some out. Of fewer than 35,000 clones in the sample, 90% are singletons; the top ten hold 0.45% to 0.6%. The sample in question was CD4+ T cells from peripheral blood mononuclear cells, obtained in the third trimester of pregnancy. These receptors were obtained from a female donor in good health, enrolled as a control in a pregnancy study. CDR3s include the opening cysteine and the closing phenylalanine or tryptophan. The order of the fields is J gene, V gene, clone size, D gene, CDR3 protein, CDR3 DNA. D genes are given only for firm matches. Size is stated for part of the rows, as once, few or many counts, or as a class when the clone is expanded.

TRBJ2-3	TRBV7-8	NA	TRBD1	CASSPRTGGSTDTQYF	TGTGCCAGCAGCCCTAGGACAGGGGGTAGCACAGATACGCAGTATTTT
TRBJ2-7	TRBV19	NA	TRBD1	CATSNGGTGAYEQYF	TGTGCCACCTCGAACGGAGGGACAGGTGCGTACGAGCAGTACTTC
TRBJ1-1	TRBV19	NA	NA	CASSILGPAGGNTEAFF	TGTGCCAGTAGTATCCTCGGCCCAGCGGGGGGGAACACTGAAGCTTTCTTT
TRBJ2-7	TRBV10-3	few	TRBD1	CAISPAGGHAEQYF	TGTGCCATCAGCCCAGCAGGGGGCCATGCCGAGCAGTACTTC
TRBJ2-7	TRBV7-2	NA	TRBD2	CASSFTGGYEQYF	TGTGCCAGCAGCTTCACGGGGGGATACGAGCAGTACTTC
TRBJ2-1	TRBV4-2	NA	TRBD2	CASSQLGTSGTSYNEQFF	TGTGCCAGCAGCCAACTTGGGACTAGCGGGACCTCCTACAATGAGCAGTTCTTC
TRBJ2-2	TRBV6-1	NA	NA	CASSEQPPGQNTGELFF	TGTGCCAGCAGTGAGCAGCCGCCGGGACAGAACACCGGGGAGCTGTTTTTT
TRBJ1-1	TRBV29-1	NA	NA	CSALQGTTEAFF	TGCAGCGCCCTTCAGGGAACTACTGAAGCTTTCTTT
TRBJ1-2	TRBV5-6	NA	TRBD1	CASSLAGGANYGYTF	TGTGCCAGCAGCTTGGCAGGGGGAGCTAACTATGGCTACACCTTC
TRBJ1-5	TRBV19	NA	NA	CASSPGAGGNQPQHF	TGTGCCAGTAGTCCCGGGGCAGGGGGCAATCAGCCCCAGCATTTT
TRBJ2-2	TRBV6-5	NA	TRBD1	CASSWDRVSGELFF	TGTGCCAGCAGTTGGGACAGGGTATCCGGGGAGCTGTTTTTT
TRBJ2-7	TRBV4-3	NA	TRBD2	CASSQDTGGPYEQYF	TGCGCCAGCAGCCAAGATACGGGGGGGCCCTACGAGCAGTACTTC
TRBJ1-1	TRBV30	NA	TRBD1	CAWKGQGGATEAFF	TGTGCCTGGAAAGGACAGGGTGGTGCGACTGAAGCTTTCTTT
TRBJ2-3	TRBV5-1	NA	NA	CASSLSDRTSTDTQYF	TGCGCCAGCAGCTTGTCCGACAGGACTAGCACAGATACGCAGTATTTT
TRBJ1-3	TRBV7-2	NA	NA	CASSLETGASGNTIYF	TGTGCCAGCAGCTTAGAGACAGGCGCCTCTGGAAACACCATATATTTT
TRBJ2-2	TRBV11-2	NA	TRBD2	CASSLAPAGVTGELFF	TGTGCCAGCAGCTTAGCACCAGCGGGAGTTACTGGGGAGCTGTTTTTT
TRBJ2-1	TRBV7-7	NA	TRBD2	CASSLGLADINEQFF	TGTGCCAGCAGCTTAGGACTAGCGGATATCAATGAGCAGTTCTTC
TRBJ2-7	TRBV28	NA	TRBD2	CASSAGGPGEQYF	TGTGCCAGCTCGGCGGGAGGGCCGGGCGAGCAGTACTTC
TRBJ2-6	TRBV7-9	NA	NA	CASAIVSGVGANVLTF	TGTGCCAGCGCCATCGTTTCGGGGGTCGGGGCCAACGTCCTGACTTTC
TRBJ2-1	TRBV9	once	TRBD1	CASSPPGTGFNEQFF	TGTGCCAGCAGCCCCCCGGGGACAGGGTTCAATGAGCAGTTCTTC